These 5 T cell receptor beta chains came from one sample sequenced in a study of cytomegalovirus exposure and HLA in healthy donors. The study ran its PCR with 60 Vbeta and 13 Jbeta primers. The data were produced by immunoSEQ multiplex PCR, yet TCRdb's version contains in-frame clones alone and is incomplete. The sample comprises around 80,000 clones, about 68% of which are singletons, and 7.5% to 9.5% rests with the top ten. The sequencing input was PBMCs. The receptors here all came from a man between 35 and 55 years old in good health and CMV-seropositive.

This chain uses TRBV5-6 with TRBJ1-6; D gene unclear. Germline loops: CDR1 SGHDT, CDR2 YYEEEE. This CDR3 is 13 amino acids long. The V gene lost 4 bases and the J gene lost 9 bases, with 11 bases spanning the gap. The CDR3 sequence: CASSPSTVSPLHF. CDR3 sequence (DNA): TGTGCCAGCAGCCCCTCCACGGTTTCACCCCTCCACTTT.

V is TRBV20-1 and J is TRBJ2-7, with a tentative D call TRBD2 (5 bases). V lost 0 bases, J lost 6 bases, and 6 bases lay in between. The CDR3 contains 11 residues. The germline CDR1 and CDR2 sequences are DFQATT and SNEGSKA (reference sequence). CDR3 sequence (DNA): TGCAGTGCTAGAGATCGGGGCGAGCAGTACTTC. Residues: CSARDRGEQYF.

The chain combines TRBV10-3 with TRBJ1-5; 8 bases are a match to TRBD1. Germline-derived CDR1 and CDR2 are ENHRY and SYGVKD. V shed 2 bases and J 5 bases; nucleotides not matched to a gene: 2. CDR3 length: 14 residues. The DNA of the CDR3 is TGTGCCATCAGTGAGGGACAGGGCGATCAGCCCCAGCATTTT. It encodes CAISEGQGDQPQHF.

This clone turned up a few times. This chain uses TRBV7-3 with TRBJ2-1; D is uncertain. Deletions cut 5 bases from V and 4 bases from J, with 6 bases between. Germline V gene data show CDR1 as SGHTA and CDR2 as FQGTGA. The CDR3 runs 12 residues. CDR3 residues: CASSTSYNEQFF. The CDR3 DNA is TGTGCCAGCAGCACCAGTTACAATGAGCAGTTCTTC.

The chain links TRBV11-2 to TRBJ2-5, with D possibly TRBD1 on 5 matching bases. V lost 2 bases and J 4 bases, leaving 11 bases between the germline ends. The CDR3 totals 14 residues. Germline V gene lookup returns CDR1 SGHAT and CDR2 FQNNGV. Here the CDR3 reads CASSLFGARETQYF. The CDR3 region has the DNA TGTGCCAGCAGCTTATTTGGGGCGAGAGAGACCCAGTACTTC.